One T cell receptor beta chain is described in this entry. Recruited during active infection, patients (from Seattle) were subsequently followed longitudinally. Germline V gene sequence: CDR1 LNHDA, CDR2 SQIVND (reference sequence). The CDR3 is 16 amino acids. V was pared by 3 bases and J by 6 bases, with 8 bases of the junction left unmatched. These data are taken from a study of blood T cell repertoires in COVID-19. The wider study: T cells, B-cell-depleted T cells, or PBMCs provided the cDNA or gDNA that served as material.

Authors' data handling: Amplification of reference gene primers was used by the study to estimate nucleated cell counts. Repertoires were generated with immunoSEQ multiplex PCR, while TCRdb's copy carries only in-frame clones and drops some. V and J calls plus clone size are reproduced from that table; the DNA served to infer D and trimming. The table lists around 230,000 clones, roughly 85% of them singletons. The chain uses TRBV19 and TRBJ2-5; 12 bases map to TRBD2. Sequencing was performed on peripheral blood. This TCR was recovered from a man aged 45-65 years with COVID-19, enrolled during active disease. DNA for the CDR3: TGTGCCAGTAGTATTCTAGCGGGGGGGCCTACCAAGACCCAGTACTTC. The encoded protein is CASSILAGGPTKTQYF.